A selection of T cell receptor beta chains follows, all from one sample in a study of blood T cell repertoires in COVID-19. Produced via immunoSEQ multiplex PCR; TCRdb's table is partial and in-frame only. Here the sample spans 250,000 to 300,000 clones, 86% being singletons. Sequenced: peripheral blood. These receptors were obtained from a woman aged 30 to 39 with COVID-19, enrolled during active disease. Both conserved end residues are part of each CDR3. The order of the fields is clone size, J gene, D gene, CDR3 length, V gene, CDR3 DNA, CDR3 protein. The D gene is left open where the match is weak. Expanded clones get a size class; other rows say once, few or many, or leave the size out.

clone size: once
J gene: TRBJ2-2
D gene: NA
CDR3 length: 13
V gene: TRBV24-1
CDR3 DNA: TGTGCCACCAGTGTGGCGGGGACCGGGGAGCTGTTTTTT
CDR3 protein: CATSVAGTGELFF

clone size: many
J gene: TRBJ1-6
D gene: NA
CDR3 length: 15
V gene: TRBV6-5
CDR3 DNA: TGTGCCAGCAGGCAAACATCCACCGGGGGGTCACCCCTCCACTTT
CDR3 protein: CASRQTSTGGSPLHF

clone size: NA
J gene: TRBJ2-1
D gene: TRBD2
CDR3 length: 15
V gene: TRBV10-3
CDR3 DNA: TGTGCCATCAGTGATCTGCGCGGGGGGGTCGATGAGCAGTTCTTC
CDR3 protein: CAISDLRGGVDEQFF

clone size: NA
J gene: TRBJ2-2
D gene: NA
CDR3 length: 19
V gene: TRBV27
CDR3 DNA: TGTGCCAGCAGTTTATCGAGATTCATGGGGGGATCGAACACCGGGGAGCTGTTTTTT
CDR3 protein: CASSLSRFMGGSNTGELFF

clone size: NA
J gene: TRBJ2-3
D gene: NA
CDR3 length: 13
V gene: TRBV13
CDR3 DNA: TGTGCCAGCAGCCAAACTCGCCTAGCCCCGCAGTATTTT
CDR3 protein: CASSQTRLAPQYF

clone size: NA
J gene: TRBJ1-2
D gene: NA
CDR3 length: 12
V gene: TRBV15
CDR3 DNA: TGTGCCACCAGTCTTTCTAACTATGGCTACACCTTC
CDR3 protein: CATSLSNYGYTF

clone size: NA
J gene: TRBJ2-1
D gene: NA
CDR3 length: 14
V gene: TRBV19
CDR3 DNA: TGTGCCAGTAGTTCAGGAAACCTCTACAATGAGCAGTTCTTC
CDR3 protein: CASSSGNLYNEQFF

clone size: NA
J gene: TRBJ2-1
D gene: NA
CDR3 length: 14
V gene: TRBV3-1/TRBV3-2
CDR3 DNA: TGTGCCAGCAGCCAAGCCCGAGAAGAGGGTGAGCAGTTCTTC
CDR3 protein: CASSQAREEGEQFF

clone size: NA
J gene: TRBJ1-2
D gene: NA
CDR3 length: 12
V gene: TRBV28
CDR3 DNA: TGTGCCAGCAGGCCACCTAGCTATGGCTACACCTTC
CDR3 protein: CASRPPSYGYTF

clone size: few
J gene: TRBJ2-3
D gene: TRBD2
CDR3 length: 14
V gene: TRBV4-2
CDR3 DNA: TGTGCCAGCAGCCAAGGGACTAGCGCAGATACGCAGTATTTT
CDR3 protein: CASSQGTSADTQYF

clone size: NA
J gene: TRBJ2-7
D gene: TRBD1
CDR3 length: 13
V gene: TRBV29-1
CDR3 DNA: TGCAGCGTGACCCGGGACAGGGGGTACGAGCAGTACTTC
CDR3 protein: CSVTRDRGYEQYF

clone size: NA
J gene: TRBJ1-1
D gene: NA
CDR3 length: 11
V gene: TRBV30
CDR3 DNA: TGTGCCTGGAGGTTTAGACAGGAGGCTTTCTTT
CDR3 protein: CAWRFRQEAFF